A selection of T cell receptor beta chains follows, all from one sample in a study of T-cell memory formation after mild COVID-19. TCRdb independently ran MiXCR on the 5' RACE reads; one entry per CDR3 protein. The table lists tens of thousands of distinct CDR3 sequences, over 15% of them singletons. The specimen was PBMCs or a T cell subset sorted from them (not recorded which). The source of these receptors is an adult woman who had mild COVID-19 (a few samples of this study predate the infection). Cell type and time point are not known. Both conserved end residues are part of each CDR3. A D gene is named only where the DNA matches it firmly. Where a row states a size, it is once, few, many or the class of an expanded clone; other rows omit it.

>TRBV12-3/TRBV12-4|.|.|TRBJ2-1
CASSFLFDPQGNEQFF
TGTGCCAGCAGTTTCCTTTTTGATCCACAGGGCAATGAGCAGTTCTTC
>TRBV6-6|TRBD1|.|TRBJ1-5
CASSYSEGQRTLYSNQPQHF
TGTGCCAGCAGTTACTCTGAGGGACAGCGAACACTTTATAGCAATCAGCCCCAGCATTTT
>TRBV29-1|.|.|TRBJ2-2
CSVVVGNTGELFF
TGCAGCGTTGTAGTAGGGAACACCGGGGAGCTGTTTTTT
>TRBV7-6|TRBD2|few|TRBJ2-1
CASSSGTSGGMDEQFF
TGTGCCAGCAGCTCCGGGACTAGCGGGGGGATGGATGAGCAGTTCTTC
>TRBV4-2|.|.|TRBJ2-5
CASSQESPGSAIQETQYF
TGTGCCAGCAGCCAAGAATCACCGGGGTCGGCCATCCAAGAGACCCAGTACTTC
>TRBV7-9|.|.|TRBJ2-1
CASSQRAGINNEQFF
TGTGCCAGCAGCCAGCGAGCGGGTATTAACAATGAGCAGTTCTTC
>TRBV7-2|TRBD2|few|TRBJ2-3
CASSLRAGSSWWPTDTQYF
TGTGCCAGCAGCTTAAGAGCGGGATCTTCTTGGTGGCCCACAGATACGCAGTATTTT
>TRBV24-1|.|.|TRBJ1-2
CATSAVRDGVSYGYTF
TGTGCCACCAGTGCCGTACGGGACGGAGTTTCCTATGGCTACACCTTC
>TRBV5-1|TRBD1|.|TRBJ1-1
CASSFRQEGAAAEAFF
TGCGCCAGCAGCTTCCGGCAGGAGGGGGCCGCGGCTGAAGCTTTCTTT
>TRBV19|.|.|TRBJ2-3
CASSMGRAGGTDTQYF
TGTGCCAGTAGTATGGGCAGGGCCGGAGGCACAGATACGCAGTATTTT
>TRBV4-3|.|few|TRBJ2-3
CASSPDGVADTQYF
TGCGCCAGCAGCCCCGACGGGGTCGCAGATACGCAGTATTTT